This TCR beta chain was profiled in a study of beta chain features in type 1 diabetes. Regarding the study as a whole: Shorter TCRB CDR3s, moderately but significantly so, marked every one of the four CD4+ subsets in Type 1 diabetes patients. The study found fewer insertions and more deletions at VDJ junctions in type 1 diabetes patients.

There are a few counts of this clone. Its antigen is as yet unknown. The V gene's germline CDR1 is MNHEY and CDR2 SMNVEV (reference sequence). After removal of 7 bases from V and 4 bases from J, the junction contained 12 bases not matched to a gene. CDR3 length: 16 residues. What was sequenced were expressed TCRB transcripts, since all of the isolated RNA had been reverse transcribed. Sequencing was performed with immunoSEQ multiplex PCR; in TCRdb, only in-frame clones are kept and a portion is missing. The data contain more than 150,000 clones, roughly 9% of them singletons. The clonotype originates from a woman aged 30 to 39 with type 1 diabetes. The material sequenced was central memory CD4+ T cells from blood. This chain links TRBV27 with TRBJ2-1; TRBD2 matches at 8 bases. For the CDR3, the DNA is TGTGCCAGCATCCCTCACCGGGAGGGCCCATACAATGAGCAGTTCTTC. Its translation: CASIPHREGPYNEQFF.